The clone carrying this TCR beta chain was detected only once. V was shortened by 0 bases and J by 4 bases, with 2 bases between the two germline ends. This CDR3 has 11 residues. Per germline, CDR1 SGHKS and CDR2 YYEKEE (reference sequence). Assay used: immunoSEQ multiplex PCR; TCRdb lists only in-frame clones, some missing. The sample has more than 200,000 clones, 80% to 90% seen once. The data were obtained in a study of blood T cell repertoires in COVID-19. In the study overall: Acute-phase and convalescent COVID-19 samples originated in the United States, Italy and Spain. From T cells, B-cell-depleted T cells, or PBMCs came the material, which was cDNA or gDNA.

The gene calls are TRBV5-5 and TRBJ2-7; D is unresolved. Sequencing was performed on peripheral blood. This clonotype was obtained from a woman between 40 and 50 years old who had recovered from COVID-19. The CDR3 DNA sequence: TGTGCCAGCAGCTTGGCGTACGAGCAGTACTTC. It translates to CASSLAYEQYF. The complete variable domain, with remaining parts taken from reference TRBV5-5 and TRBJ2-7, reads DAGVTQSPTHLIKTRGQQVTLRCSPISGHKSVSWYQQVLGQGPQFIFQYYEKEERGRGNFPDRFSARQFPNYSSELNVNALLLGDSALYLCASSLAYEQYFGPGTRLTVT.